This entry features one TCR beta chain sequence. The target antigen is unknown. The data are from a study of T cell responses to AZD1222 COVID-19 vaccine. Assay used: immunoSEQ multiplex PCR; TCRdb lists only in-frame clones, some missing. The sample lists about 140,000 clones, 90% to 95% occurring once. The CDR3 runs to 16 residues. The ends were cut back, 3 bases at V and 3 bases at J, with 18 bases in the middle. Germline lookup yields CDR1 MDHEN and CDR2 SYDVKM. Regarding the study as a whole: White British ancestry dominated among donors, who included more females, and clonal diversity was possibly underestimated. Targeting of unmutated variant regions was reportedly seen in nearly half of spike-specific TCRs. Spike-wide coverage was observed for vaccine-associated CD4 TCRs, with dominant responses at 160-218 and 743-854.

The chain joins TRBV28 to TRBJ2-7; D gene ambiguous. The receptor was isolated from an adult who had recovered from COVID-19. The sample consisted of peripheral blood, taken after recovery from COVID-19. This CDR3 is CASSFLGPGLIYEQYF. The CDR3 DNA sequence: TGTGCCAGCAGTTTCCTTGGACCCGGCCTGATCTACGAGCAGTACTTC.